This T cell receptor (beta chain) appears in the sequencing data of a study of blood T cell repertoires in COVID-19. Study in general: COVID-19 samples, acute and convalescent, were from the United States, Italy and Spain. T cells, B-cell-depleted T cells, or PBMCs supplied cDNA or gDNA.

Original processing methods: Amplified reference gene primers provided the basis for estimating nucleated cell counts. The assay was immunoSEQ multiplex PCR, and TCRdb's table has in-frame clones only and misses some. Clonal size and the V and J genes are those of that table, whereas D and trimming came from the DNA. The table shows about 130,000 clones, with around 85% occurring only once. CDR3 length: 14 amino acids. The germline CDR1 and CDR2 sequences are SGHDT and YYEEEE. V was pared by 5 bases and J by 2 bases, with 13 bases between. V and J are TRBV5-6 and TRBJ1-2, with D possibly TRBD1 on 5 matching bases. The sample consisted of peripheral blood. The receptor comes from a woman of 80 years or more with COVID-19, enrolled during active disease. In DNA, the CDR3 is TGTGCCAGCAGTCTGGCGGGGGTAAACTATGGCTACACCTTC. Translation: CASSLAGVNYGYTF.